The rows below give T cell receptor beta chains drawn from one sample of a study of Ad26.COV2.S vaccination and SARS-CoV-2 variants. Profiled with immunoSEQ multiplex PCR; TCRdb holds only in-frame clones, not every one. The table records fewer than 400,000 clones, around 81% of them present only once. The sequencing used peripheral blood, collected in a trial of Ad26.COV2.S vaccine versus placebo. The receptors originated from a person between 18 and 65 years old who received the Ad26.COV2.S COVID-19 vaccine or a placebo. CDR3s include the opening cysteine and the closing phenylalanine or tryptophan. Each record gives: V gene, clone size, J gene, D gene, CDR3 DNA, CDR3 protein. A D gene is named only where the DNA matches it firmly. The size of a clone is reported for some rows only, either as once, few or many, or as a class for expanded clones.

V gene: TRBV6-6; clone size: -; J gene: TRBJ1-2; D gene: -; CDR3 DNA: TGTGCCAGCAGTTACGGGTATGACTATGGCTACACCTTC; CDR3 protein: CASSYGYDYGYTF
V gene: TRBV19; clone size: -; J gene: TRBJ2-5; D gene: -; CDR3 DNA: TGTGCCAGTAGTCATGACCAAGAGACCCAGTACTTC; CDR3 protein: CASSHDQETQYF
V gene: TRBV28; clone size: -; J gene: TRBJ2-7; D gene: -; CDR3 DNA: TGTGCCAGCAGTGATGTTCCATACGAGCAGTACTTC; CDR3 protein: CASSDVPYEQYF
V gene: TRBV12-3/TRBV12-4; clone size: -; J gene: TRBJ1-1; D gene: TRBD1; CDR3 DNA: TGTGCCAGCAGCCCCGACAGGGGTTTAGAAGCTTTCTTT; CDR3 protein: CASSPDRGLEAFF
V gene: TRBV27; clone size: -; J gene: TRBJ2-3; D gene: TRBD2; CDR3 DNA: TGTGCCAGCAGTTTATGGCGGGGGGGCAGTGCAGATACGCAGTATTTT; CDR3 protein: CASSLWRGGSADTQYF
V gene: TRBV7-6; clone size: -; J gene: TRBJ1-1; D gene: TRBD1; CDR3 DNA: TGTGCCAGCAGGGAACGACAGGGGGAAGTTGACACTGAAGCTTTCTTT; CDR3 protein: CASRERQGEVDTEAFF
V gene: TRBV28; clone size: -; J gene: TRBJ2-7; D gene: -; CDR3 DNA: TGTGCCAGCAGTTTAGCAGGGGACGAGCAGTACTTC; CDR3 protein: CASSLAGDEQYF
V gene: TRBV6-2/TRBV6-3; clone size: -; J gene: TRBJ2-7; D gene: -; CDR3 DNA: TGTGCCAGCAGTTACTCGAGGTACGAGCAGTACTTC; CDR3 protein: CASSYSRYEQYF
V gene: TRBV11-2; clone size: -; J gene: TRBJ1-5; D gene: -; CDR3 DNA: TGTGCCAGCAGCTTAGCCGGACAGAATCAGCCCCAGCATTTT; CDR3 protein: CASSLAGQNQPQHF
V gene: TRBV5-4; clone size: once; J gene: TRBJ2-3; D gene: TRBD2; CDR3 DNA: TGTGCCAGCAGCCGACTAGCGGGGACCTTTTTGTCAGATACGCAGTATTTT; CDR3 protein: CASSRLAGTFLSDTQYF
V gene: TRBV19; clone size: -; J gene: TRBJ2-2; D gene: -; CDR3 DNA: TGTGCCAGTAGTATCGGGGGGCCCGACACCGGGGAGCTGTTTTTT; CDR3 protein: CASSIGGPDTGELFF
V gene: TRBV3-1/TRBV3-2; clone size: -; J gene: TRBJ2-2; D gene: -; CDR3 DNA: TGTGCCAGCAGCCAAGCCTTTGGGACCAACACCGGGGAGCTGTTTTTT; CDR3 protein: CASSQAFGTNTGELFF
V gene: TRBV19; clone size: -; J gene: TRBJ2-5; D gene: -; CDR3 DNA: TGTGCCAGTCAGAGTGCGGTAGGAGATCAAGAGACCCAGTACTTC; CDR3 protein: CASQSAVGDQETQYF
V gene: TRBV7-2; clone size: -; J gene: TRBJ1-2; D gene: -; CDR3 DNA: TGTGCCAGCAGCTCGTTCGGGCGATATGGCTACACCTTC; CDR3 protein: CASSSFGRYGYTF
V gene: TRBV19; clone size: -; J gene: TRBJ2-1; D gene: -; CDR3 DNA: TGTGCCAGTAAAGGGACACGGTTTTACAATGAGCAGTTCTTC; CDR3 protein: CASKGTRFYNEQFF
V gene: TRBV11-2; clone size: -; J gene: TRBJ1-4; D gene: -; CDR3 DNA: TGTGCCAGCAGCAGGGCCCTTAATGAAAAACTGTTTTTT; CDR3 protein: CASSRALNEKLFF
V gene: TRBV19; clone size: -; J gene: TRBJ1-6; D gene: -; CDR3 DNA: TGTGCCAGTAGCTCCCCAGGGGTTGGTTCACCCCTCCACTTT; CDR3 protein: CASSSPGVGSPLHF
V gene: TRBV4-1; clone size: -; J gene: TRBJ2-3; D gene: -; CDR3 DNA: TGCGCCAGCAGCCAAGACTGGTTGGGGGGCAAAGGAGATACGCAGTATTTT; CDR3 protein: CASSQDWLGGKGDTQYF
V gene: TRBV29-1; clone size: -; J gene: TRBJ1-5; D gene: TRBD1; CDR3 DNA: TGCAGCGTTGTTGGTCAGGGGGATAGCAATCAGCCCCAGCATTTT; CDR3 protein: CSVVGQGDSNQPQHF
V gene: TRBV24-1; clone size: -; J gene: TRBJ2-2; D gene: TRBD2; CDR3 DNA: TGTGCCACCAGTGATTTGCTAGCGGGGAACACCGGGGAGCTGTTTTTT; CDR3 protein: CATSDLLAGNTGELFF
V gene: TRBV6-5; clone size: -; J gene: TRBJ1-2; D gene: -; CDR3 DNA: TGTGCCAGCAGTTATCGCGCAGGGCCTTATGGCTACACCTTC; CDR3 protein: CASSYRAGPYGYTF
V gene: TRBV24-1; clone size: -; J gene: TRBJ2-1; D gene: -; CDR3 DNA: TGTGCCACCAGTGATTTCGGGGGGGACAGTAAGCAGTTCTTC; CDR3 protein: CATSDFGGDSKQFF
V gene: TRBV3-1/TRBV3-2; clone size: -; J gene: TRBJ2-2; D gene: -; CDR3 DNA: TGTGCCAGCAGCCAAAACACCGGGGAGCTGTTTTTT; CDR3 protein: CASSQNTGELFF
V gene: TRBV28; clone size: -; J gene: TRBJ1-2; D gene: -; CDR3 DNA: TGTGCCAGCACTTCCGGCGGCTATGGCTACACCTTC; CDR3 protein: CASTSGGYGYTF
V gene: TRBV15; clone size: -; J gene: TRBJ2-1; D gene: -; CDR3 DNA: TGTGCCACCAGCAGAGAGATCTCAGGTGCCTACAATGAGCAGTTCTTC; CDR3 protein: CATSREISGAYNEQFF
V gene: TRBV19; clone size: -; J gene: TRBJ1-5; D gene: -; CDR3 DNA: TGTGCCAGTAGTATGTCACTAAATAGCAATCAGCCCCAGCATTTT; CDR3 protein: CASSMSLNSNQPQHF
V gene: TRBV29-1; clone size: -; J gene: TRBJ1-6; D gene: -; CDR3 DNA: TGCAGCGGTAAACAGGACGATAATTCACCCCTCCACTTT; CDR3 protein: CSGKQDDNSPLHF
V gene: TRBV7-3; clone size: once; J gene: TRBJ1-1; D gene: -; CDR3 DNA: TGTGCCAGCAGCTTAGAGGGGTTGAGCACTGAAGCTTTCTTT; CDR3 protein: CASSLEGLSTEAFF
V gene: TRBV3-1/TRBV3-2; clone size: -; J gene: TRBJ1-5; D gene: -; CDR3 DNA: TGTGCCAGCAGCCAAGACAGGGTTCAGCCCCAGCATTTT; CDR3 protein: CASSQDRVQPQHF
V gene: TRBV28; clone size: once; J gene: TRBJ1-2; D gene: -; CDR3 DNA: TGTGCCAGCAGTTTACGGGACATGGATGGCTACACCTTC; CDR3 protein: CASSLRDMDGYTF
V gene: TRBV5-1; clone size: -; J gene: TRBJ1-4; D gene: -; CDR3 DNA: TGCGCCAGCAGCTTGGGACCGGGCCTGGGGACTGAAAAACTGTTTTTT; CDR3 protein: CASSLGPGLGTEKLFF
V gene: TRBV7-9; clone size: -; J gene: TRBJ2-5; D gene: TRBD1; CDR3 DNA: TGTGCCAGCAGCTTCCCTCGGACAGGGTATGACGTGGAGACCCAGTACTTC; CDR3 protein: CASSFPRTGYDVETQYF
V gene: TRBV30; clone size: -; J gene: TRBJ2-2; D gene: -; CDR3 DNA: TGTGCCTGGAGTAGGACTGGAAACGGGGAGCTGTTTTTT; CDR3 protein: CAWSRTGNGELFF
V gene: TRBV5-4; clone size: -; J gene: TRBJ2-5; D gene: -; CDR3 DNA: TGTGCCAGCAGCTTTGGCAACCAAGAGACCCAGTACTTC; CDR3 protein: CASSFGNQETQYF
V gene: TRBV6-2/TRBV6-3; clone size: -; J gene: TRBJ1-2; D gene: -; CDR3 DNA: TGTGCCAGCAGTGCTCAGGGCGACTATGGCTACACCTTC; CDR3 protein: CASSAQGDYGYTF
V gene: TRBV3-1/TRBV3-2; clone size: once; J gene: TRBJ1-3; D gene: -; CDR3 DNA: TGTGCCAGCAGCCAAGTACCAGCATATTCTCCAAGCTCTGGAAACACCATATATTTT; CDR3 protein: CASSQVPAYSPSSGNTIYF
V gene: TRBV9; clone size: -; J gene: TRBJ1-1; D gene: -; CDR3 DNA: TGTGCCAGCAGCGTAGCACCCCTTAAGGGAGAGGCTTTCTTT; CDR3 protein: CASSVAPLKGEAFF
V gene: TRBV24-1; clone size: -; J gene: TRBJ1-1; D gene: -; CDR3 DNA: TGTGCCGCGAAGGACAGGAACACTGAAGCTTTCTTT; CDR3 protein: CAAKDRNTEAFF
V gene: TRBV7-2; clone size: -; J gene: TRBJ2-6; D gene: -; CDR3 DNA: TGTGCCAGCAGTCCCTTCTCTGGGGCCAACGTCCTGACTTTC; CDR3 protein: CASSPFSGANVLTF
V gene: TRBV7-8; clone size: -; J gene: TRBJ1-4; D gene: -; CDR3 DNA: TGTGCCAGCAGCCAACGGGGGGGGAGGACAACTAATGAAAAACTGTTTTTT; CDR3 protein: CASSQRGGRTTNEKLFF
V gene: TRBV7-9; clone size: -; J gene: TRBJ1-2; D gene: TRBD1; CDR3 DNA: TGTGCCAGCAGCTCTTGGGACAGGGCAGACTATGGCTACACCTTC; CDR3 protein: CASSSWDRADYGYTF
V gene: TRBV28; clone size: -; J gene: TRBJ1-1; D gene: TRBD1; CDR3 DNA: TGTGCCAGCAGTTTATTAGAATTTGTTCCAACCAACAGGGGCACTGAAGCTTTCTTT; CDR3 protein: CASSLLEFVPTNRGTEAFF
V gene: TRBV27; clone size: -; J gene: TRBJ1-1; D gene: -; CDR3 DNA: TGTGCCAGCAGTTTAGCCCGGGGGCAAGGTGAAGCTTTCTTT; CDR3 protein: CASSLARGQGEAFF
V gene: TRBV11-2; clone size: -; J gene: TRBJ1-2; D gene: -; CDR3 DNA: TGTGCCAGCAGCTTCCGGGACTGGGATGGCTACACCTTC; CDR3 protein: CASSFRDWDGYTF
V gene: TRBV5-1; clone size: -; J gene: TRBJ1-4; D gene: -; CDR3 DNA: TGCGCCAGCAGCTTGTCGTCAGGGTATGAAAAACTGTTTTTT; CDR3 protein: CASSLSSGYEKLFF
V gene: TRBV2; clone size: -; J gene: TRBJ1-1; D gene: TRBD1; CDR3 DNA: TGTGCCAGCTGGACAGGGCGGACCACTGAAGCTTTCTTT; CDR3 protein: CASWTGRTTEAFF
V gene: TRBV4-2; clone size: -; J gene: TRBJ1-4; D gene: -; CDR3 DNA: TGTGCCAGCAGCCAAGAACACCGAAATGAAAAACTGTTTTTT; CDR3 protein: CASSQEHRNEKLFF
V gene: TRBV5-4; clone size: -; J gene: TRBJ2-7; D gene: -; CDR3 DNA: TGTGCCAGCAGCTTGGGCGCCTACGAGCAGTACTTC; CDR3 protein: CASSLGAYEQYF
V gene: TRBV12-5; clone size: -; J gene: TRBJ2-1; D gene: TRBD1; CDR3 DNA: TGTGCTAGTGGTTTGGTAACCGGGACAGGGGGCTTCGGCAATGAGCAGTTCTTC; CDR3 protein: CASGLVTGTGGFGNEQFF
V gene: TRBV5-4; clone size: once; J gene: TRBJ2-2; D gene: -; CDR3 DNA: TGTGCCAGCAGCCTGGCCGGGACACGAACCGGGGAGCTGTTTTTT; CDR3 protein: CASSLAGTRTGELFF
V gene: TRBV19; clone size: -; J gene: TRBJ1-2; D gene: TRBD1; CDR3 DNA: TGTGCCAGTAGCAAGGGACAGCACTATGGCTACACCTTC; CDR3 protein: CASSKGQHYGYTF
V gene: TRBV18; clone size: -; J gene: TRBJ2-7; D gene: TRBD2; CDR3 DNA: TGTGCCAGCTCGCGGGGACTAGCGCTTACCTACGAGCAGTACTTC; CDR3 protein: CASSRGLALTYEQYF
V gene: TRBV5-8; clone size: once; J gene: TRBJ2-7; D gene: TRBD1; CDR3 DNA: TGTGCCAGCAGCTTGGAGACAGGGGGCTACGAGCAGTACTTC; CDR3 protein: CASSLETGGYEQYF
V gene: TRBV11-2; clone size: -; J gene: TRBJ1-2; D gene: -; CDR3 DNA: TGTGCCAGCAGCGCTACAGGGTTAAATGGCTACACCTTC; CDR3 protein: CASSATGLNGYTF
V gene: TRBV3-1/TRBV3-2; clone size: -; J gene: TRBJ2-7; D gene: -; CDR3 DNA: TGTGCCAGCAGCCAACTAAGGGGGGCCCGGGGCGAGCAGTACTTC; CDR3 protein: CASSQLRGARGEQYF
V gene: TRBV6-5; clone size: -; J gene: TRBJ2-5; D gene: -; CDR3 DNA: TGTGCCAGCAGGACGGACACCTTCCCTCAAGAGACCCAGTACTTC; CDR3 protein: CASRTDTFPQETQYF
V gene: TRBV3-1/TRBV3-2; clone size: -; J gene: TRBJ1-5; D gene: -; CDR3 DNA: TGTGCCAGCAGCCAAGACGGACAGCAGCCCCAGCATTTT; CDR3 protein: CASSQDGQQPQHF
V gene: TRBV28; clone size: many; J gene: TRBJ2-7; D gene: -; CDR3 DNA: TGTGCCAGCAGCCCCTCGCCCGACAGTTCCTACGAGCAGTACTTC; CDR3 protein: CASSPSPDSSYEQYF
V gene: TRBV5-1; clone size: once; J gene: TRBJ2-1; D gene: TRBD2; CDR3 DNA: TGCGCCAGCAGCTTGGTGGGACGACTAGCGGTGACTCAGCGTTTTGCCAATGAGCAGTTCTTC; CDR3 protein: CASSLVGRLAVTQRFANEQFF
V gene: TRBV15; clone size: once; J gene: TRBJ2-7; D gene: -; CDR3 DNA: TGTGCCACCAGCAGCTGGCGGGAAGGCTACGAGCAGTACTTC; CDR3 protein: CATSSWREGYEQYF